This TCR beta chain was sequenced in a study of cytomegalovirus exposure and HLA in healthy donors. TCRdb keeps only in-frame clones here, not all; method: immunoSEQ multiplex PCR. The sample shows around 300,000 clones, roughly 86% of them seen only once. The CDR3 sequence is 14 residues long. The V gene end was trimmed by 10 bases and the J gene end by 0 bases; junction bases not matched to a gene: 9. Germline assignment: CDR1 LNHDA and CDR2 SQIVND (reference sequence). The J gene is TRBJ2-7, the V gene TRBV19; 7 nucleotides match TRBD1. This sequence was found in a man aged 30 to 45 in good health and CMV-seronegative. What was sequenced was PBMCs. The CDR3 DNA is TGTGCCACCACGGGACAGTTTCGCTCCTACGAGCAGTACTTC. Translated, it gives CATTGQFRSYEQYF.